The 15 T cell receptor beta chains given below trace back to one sample, sequenced in a study of cytomegalovirus exposure and HLA in healthy donors. Both 60 Vbeta primers and 13 Jbeta primers went into the PCR. Produced via immunoSEQ multiplex PCR; TCRdb's table is partial and in-frame only. The table lists 90,000 or so clones, around 82% of them singletons. Sequencing used PBMCs. The receptors were gathered from a man younger than 40 in good health and CMV-seropositive.

The chain joins TRBV30 to TRBJ1-2; the match to TRBD1 covers 7 bases. Germline lookup yields CDR1 GTSNPN and CDR2 SVGIG (reference sequence). The CDR3 length is 12 residues. J lost 7 bases, V lost 2 bases, and 4 bases had no gene match. The CDR3 spells CAWSPGQVGYTF. The CDR3, as DNA: TGTGCCTGGAGTCCCGGACAGGTTGGCTACACCTTC.

The gene calls are TRBV10-2 and TRBJ2-5; D may be TRBD2 (7 bases). Germline CDR1 reads WSHSY; CDR2 reads SAAADI. V was pared by 5 bases and J by 2 bases, with 15 bases between. The CDR3 contains 15 residues. DNA for the CDR3: TGCGCCAGCAGTAATAGGGGGACTATTCAAGAGACCCAGTACTTC. This encodes CASSNRGTIQETQYF.

The V and J genes are TRBV28 and TRBJ2-5; 12 bases map to TRBD2. Germline loops: CDR1 MDHEN, CDR2 SYDVKM. Unmatched junction bases numbered 7, after V lost 6 bases and J lost 2 bases. This CDR3 is 16 amino acids long. The CDR3 sequence is CASRSLLAGGQETQYF. The CDR3 DNA reads as TGTGCCAGCAGGTCTCTTCTAGCGGGAGGGCAAGAGACCCAGTACTTC.

The chain combines TRBV7-9 with TRBJ2-2; 11 bases agree with TRBD2. Germline CDR1 and CDR2: SEHNR and FQNEAQ (reference sequence). The CDR3 loop spans 14 amino acids. J lost 3 bases, V lost 6 bases, and 0 bases had no gene match. CDR3 nucleotides: TGTGCCAGCAGACTAGCGGGGGACACCGGGGAGCTGTTTTTT. This translates into CASRLAGDTGELFF.

The chain has TRBV13 and TRBJ1-1; D is undetermined. V was trimmed by 8 bases and J by 3 bases, leaving 10 bases between them. Germline assignment: CDR1 PRHDT and CDR2 FYEKMQ (reference sequence). CDR3 length equals 12 residues. The CDR3 here is CASGPDDTEAFF. Here the CDR3 DNA reads TGTGCCAGCGGCCCTGATGACACTGAAGCTTTCTTT. Filled out from reference TRBV13 and TRBJ1-1, the complete variable domain reads AAGVIQSPRHLIKEKRETATLKCYPIPRHDTVYWYQQGPGQDPQFLISFYEKMQSDKGSIPDRFSAQQFSDYHSELNMSSLELGDSALYFCASGPDDTEAFFGQGTRLTVV.

The V call is TRBV9, the J call TRBJ2-1, with 12 positions matching TRBD2. Germline CDR1 and CDR2: SGDLS and YYNGEE. The CDR3 consists of 17 residues. V lost 0 bases, J lost 6 bases, and 7 bases stayed unmatched. This chain's CDR3 is CASSVGVASGRANEQFF. The DNA for the CDR3 is TGTGCCAGCAGCGTAGGTGTAGCTAGCGGGAGGGCCAATGAGCAGTTCTTC.

The genes are TRBV5-1 and TRBJ1-1, with TRBD1 matching over 8 bases. The CDR3 is 16 amino acids. Germline V lookup: CDR1 SGHRS, CDR2 YFSETQ. The J segment lost 3 bases and the V segment lost 0 bases, leaving 7 bases of the junction unmatched. CDR3 coding DNA: TGCGCCAGCAGCTTGGTCAGGGGGCGGTTGGACACTGAAGCTTTCTTT. Its protein is CASSLVRGRLDTEAFF.

V gene TRBV7-9 combines with J gene TRBJ2-5, with D possibly being TRBD1 (6 bases). Trimming removed 2 bases from V and 5 bases from J, with 12 bases in between. CDR1 is SEHNR, CDR2 FQNEAQ, per germline (reference sequence). The CDR3 has 14 residues. CDR3 bases: TGTGCCAGCAGCTTATACAGGGATGGGGAGACCCAGTACTTC. It yields the protein CASSLYRDGETQYF. Supplemented by reference TRBV7-9 and TRBJ2-5, the full variable domain reads DTGVSQNPRHKITKRGQNVTFRCDPISEHNRLYWYRQTLGQGPEFLTYFQNEAQLEKSRLLSDRFSAERPKGSFSTLEIQRTEQGDSAMYLCASSLYRDGETQYFGPGTRLLVL.

V usage is TRBV7-8 and J usage is TRBJ2-1, with 8 bases matching TRBD2. The CDR3 contains 16 residues. CDR1 SGHVS and CDR2 FQNEAQ come from the germline V gene. V shed 1 base and J 6 bases; nucleotides not matched to a gene: 8. The CDR3, as DNA: TGTGCCAGCAGCTTAGTGTCAGCGGGAGTTTTCAATGAGCAGTTCTTC. This encodes CASSLVSAGVFNEQFF.

The rearrangement uses TRBV5-4 and TRBJ1-5, with TRBD1 as a possible D gene (5 bases). Germline V gene lookup returns CDR1 SGHNT and CDR2 YYREEE (reference sequence). This CDR3 is built from 14 residues. Deletions cut 1 base from V and 5 bases from J, with 10 bases between. CDR3 protein: CASSLPGKDQPQHF. The CDR3 region has the DNA TGTGCCAGCAGCTTGCCAGGGAAGGATCAGCCCCAGCATTTT.

This clone was seen only a few times. This rearrangement joins TRBV5-1 to TRBJ2-3, with TRBD1 as a possible D gene (6 bases). CDR3 length: 15 amino acids. Trimming pared 1 base from V and 2 bases from J, leaving 11 bases between. The germline CDR1 and CDR2 sequences are SGHRS and YFSETQ. CDR3 nucleotide sequence: TGCGCCAGCAGCTTGCTGGGGGCAGACACAGATACGCAGTATTTT. It is translated as CASSLLGADTDTQYF.

This chain uses TRBV18 with TRBJ2-7, with TRBD2 identical over 13 bases. CDR1 is KGHSH, CDR2 LQKENI, per germline. The trim removed 4 bases at V and 2 bases at J, leaving 2 bases unmatched. The CDR3 has 15 residues. This CDR3 reads CASSLGTSGTYEQYF. As DNA, the CDR3 is TGTGCCAGCTCACTGGGGACTAGCGGGACCTACGAGCAGTACTTC.

The rearrangement links TRBV5-1 to TRBJ1-6; 10 bases are a match to TRBD1. Germline assignment: CDR1 SGHRS and CDR2 YFSETQ. Losses at the gene ends were 6 bases for V and 10 bases for J; bases not matched to a gene: 7. The length of the CDR3 is 14 residues. CDR3 residues: CASKLGTGDSPLHF. In nucleotides, the CDR3 is TGCGCCAGCAAGCTTGGGACAGGGGACTCACCCCTCCACTTT.

The J gene is TRBJ1-5, the V gene TRBV28; TRBD1 agrees at 9 bases. From germline, CDR1 is MDHEN and CDR2 SYDVKM. V dropped 6 bases and J dropped 5; count of bases not matched to a gene: 11. This CDR3 contains 16 residues. The CDR3 sequence is CASRPHSTGGHQPQHF. The CDR3 region has the DNA TGTGCCAGCAGACCTCACTCCACAGGGGGCCATCAGCCCCAGCATTTT.

The chain uses TRBV5-4 and TRBJ1-2; possible D gene TRBD1, 6 bases. Trimming took 4 bases from V and 6 from J, leaving 22 bases between them. The CDR3 spans 16 residues. The germline gives CDR1 SGHNT, CDR2 YYREEE (reference sequence). CDR3 amino acids: CASSQADSFFTDGYTF. The CDR3 DNA reads TGTGCCAGCAGCCAGGCGGACAGTTTTTTTACGGATGGCTACACCTTC.